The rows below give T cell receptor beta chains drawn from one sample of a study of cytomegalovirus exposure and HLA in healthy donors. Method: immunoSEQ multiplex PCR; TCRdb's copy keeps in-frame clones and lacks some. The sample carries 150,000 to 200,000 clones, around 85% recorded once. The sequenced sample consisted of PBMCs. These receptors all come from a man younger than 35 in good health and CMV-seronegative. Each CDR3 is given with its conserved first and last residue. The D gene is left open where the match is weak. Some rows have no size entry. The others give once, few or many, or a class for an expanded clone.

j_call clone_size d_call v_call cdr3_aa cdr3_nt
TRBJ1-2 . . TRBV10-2 CASSESGADWGYTF TGCGCCAGCAGTGAGTCGGGGGCGGACTGGGGCTACACCTTC
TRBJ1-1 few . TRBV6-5 CASRGDTSNTEAFF TGTGCCAGCAGAGGGGACACCTCGAACACTGAAGCTTTCTTT
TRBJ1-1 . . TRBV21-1 CASSTDRGRFGFGNTEAFF .
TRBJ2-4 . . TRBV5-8 CASSLGLRNIQYF TGTGCCAGCAGCTTGGGCCTAAGAAACATTCAGTACTTC
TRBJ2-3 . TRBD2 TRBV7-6 CAGSPRNSGGAADTQYF TGTGCCGGCAGCCCCAGAAATAGCGGGGGGGCTGCAGATACGCAGTATTTT
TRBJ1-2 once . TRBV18 CASSPQGLYGYTF TGTGCCAGCTCACCGCAGGGGCTCTATGGCTACACCTTC
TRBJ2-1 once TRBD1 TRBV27 CASSLFSLTGSSYNEQFF TGTGCCAGCAGTTTATTTTCCCTGACAGGGAGCTCCTACAATGAGCAGTTCTTC
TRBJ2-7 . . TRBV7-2 CASSLVGQGTYEQYF TGTGCCAGCAGCTTAGTGGGCCAGGGAACCTACGAGCAGTACTTC
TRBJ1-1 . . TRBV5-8 CASSLDRDTEAFF TGTGCCAGCAGCTTGGACCGGGACACTGAAGCTTTCTTT
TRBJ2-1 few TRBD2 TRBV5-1 CASSSRAGTSSYEQFF TGCGCCAGCAGCTCGCGCGCCGGGACTAGCAGCTATGAGCAGTTCTTC
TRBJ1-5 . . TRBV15 CATSPPGQPQHF TGTGCCACCAGCCCTCCGGGTCAGCCCCAGCATTTT
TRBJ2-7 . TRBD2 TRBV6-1 CASILAGVNYEQYF TGTGCCAGCATACTAGCGGGGGTTAACTACGAGCAGTACTTC
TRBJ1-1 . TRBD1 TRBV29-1 CSVGDRSLLNTEAFF TGCAGCGTTGGGGACAGATCATTATTGAACACTGAAGCTTTCTTT
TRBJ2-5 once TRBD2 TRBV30 CAWCSGGKVETQYF TGTGCCTGGTGTAGCGGGGGGAAAGTAGAGACCCAGTACTTC
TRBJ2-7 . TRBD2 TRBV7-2 CASSFSRAGEPSSYEQYF TGTGCCAGCAGCTTCAGTCGGGCGGGGGAGCCGAGCTCCTACGAGCAGTACTTC
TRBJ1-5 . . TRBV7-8 CASSVLGKSSNQPQHF TGTGCCAGCAGCGTCCTCGGGAAAAGTAGCAATCAGCCCCAGCATTTT
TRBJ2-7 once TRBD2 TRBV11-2 CASSPGTSGYEQYF TGTGCCAGCAGCCCCGGGACTAGCGGCTACGAGCAGTACTTC
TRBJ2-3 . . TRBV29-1 CSVGWQGTDTQYF TGCAGCGTTGGTTGGCAGGGCACAGATACGCAGTATTTT
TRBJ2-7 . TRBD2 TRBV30 CAWTTAGEWHEQYF TGTGCCTGGACTACAGCGGGAGAGTGGCACGAGCAGTACTTC
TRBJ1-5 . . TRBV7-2 CASSLEDSIGPQHF TGTGCCAGCAGCTTAGAGGACAGTATAGGGCCCCAGCATTTT
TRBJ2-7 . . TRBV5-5 CASSLVRETGEQYF TGTGCCAGCAGCTTGGTCCGGGAGACGGGTGAGCAGTACTTC
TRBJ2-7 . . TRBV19 CASSFRRSSEQYF TGTGCCAGTAGTTTTAGGAGGAGCAGCGAGCAGTACTTC
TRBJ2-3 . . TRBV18 CASSPPFVRDTQYF TGTGCCAGCTCACCACCGTTTGTGAGGGATACGCAGTATTTT
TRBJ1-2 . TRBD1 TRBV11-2 CASSRTGSYGYTF TGTGCCAGCAGCCGGACAGGGTCCTATGGCTACACCTTC
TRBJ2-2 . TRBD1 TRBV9 CASSPRDRQNTGELFF TGTGCCAGCAGCCCCCGGGACAGGCAAAACACCGGGGAGCTGTTTTTT
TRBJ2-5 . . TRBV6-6 CASSSGQSYQETQYF TGTGCCAGCAGTTCCGGACAGTCGTACCAAGAGACCCAGTACTTC
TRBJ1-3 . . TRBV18 CASSPGAGNTIYF TGTGCCAGCTCACCAGGAGCTGGAAACACCATATATTTT
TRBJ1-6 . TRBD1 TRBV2 CASSEGWTGTSPLHF TGTGCCAGCAGTGAGGGTTGGACAGGAACCTCACCCCTCCACTTT
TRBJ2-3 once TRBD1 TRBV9 CASSPGQGTDTQYF TGTGCCAGCAGCCCAGGACAGGGTACAGATACGCAGTATTTT
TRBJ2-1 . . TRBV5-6 CASSLIFGGEYSGNEQFF TGTGCCAGCAGCTTGATCTTCGGGGGAGAGTATTCTGGCAATGAGCAGTTCTTC
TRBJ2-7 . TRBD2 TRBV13 CASSLAGLVHHF TGTGCCAGCAGCTTAGCCGGACTAGTACACCACTTC
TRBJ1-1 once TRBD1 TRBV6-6 CASSSPDRENTEAFF TGTGCCAGCAGTTCTCCGGACAGGGAGAACACTGAAGCTTTCTTT
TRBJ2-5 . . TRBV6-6 CASSGQQETQYF TGTGCCAGCAGCGGACAGCAAGAGACCCAGTACTTC
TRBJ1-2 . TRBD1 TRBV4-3 CASSQESRTGLGYTF TGCGCCAGCAGCCAAGAATCGCGGACAGGGCTTGGCTACACCTTC
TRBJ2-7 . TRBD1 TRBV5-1 CASSLSGTGPYEQYF TGCGCCAGCAGCTTGTCCGGGACAGGGCCCTACGAGCAGTACTTC
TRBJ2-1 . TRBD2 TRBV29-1 CSVVKGTSGSRLGYNEQFF TGCAGCGTCGTTAAAGGGACTAGCGGGAGCCGTTTGGGTTACAATGAGCAGTTCTTC
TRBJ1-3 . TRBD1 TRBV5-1 CASSGGTDRGNTIYF TGCGCCAGCAGCGGCGGGACAGATCGTGGAAACACCATATATTTT
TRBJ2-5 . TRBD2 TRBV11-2 CASSLAGGRETQYF TGTGCCAGCAGCTTAGCGGGGGGTCGGGAGACCCAGTACTTC
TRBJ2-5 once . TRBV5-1 CASSPDFQETQHF TGCGCCAGCAGCCCGGACTTCCAAGAGACCCAGCACTTC
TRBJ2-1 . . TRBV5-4 CASSAQGGRDEQFF TGTGCCAGCAGCGCCCAGGGAGGCAGGGATGAGCAGTTCTTC
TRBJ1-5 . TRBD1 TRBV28 CASSSGTGLVKPQHF TGTGCCAGCAGTTCCGGGACAGGGTTGGTAAAGCCCCAGCATTTT
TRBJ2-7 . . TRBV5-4 CASSLGGSVYEQYF TGTGCCAGCAGCTTGGGAGGGAGTGTTTACGAGCAGTACTTC
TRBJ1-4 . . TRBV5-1 CASSLEAGKEKLFF TGCGCCAGCAGCTTGGAGGCAGGGAAGGAAAAACTGTTTTTT
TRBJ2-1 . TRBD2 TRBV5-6 CASSFSGGAFNEQFF TGTGCCAGCAGCTTTAGCGGGGGGGCCTTCAATGAGCAGTTCTTC
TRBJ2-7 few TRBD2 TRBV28 CASSRTSGAYEQYF TGTGCCAGCAGTAGGACTAGCGGAGCCTACGAGCAGTACTTC
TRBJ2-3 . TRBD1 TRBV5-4 CACTGTGSTDTQYF TGTGCCTGTACCGGGACAGGGAGCACAGATACGCAGTATTTT
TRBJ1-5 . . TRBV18 CASSPAGNQPQHF TGTGCCAGCTCACCAGCGGGGAATCAGCCCCAGCATTTT
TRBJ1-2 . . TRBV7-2 CASSLAGRADGYTF TGTGCCAGCAGCTTAGCAGGCAGGGCGGATGGCTACACCTTC
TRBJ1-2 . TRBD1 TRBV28 CASSRTGGNYGYTF TGTGCCAGCAGCAGGACAGGGGGGAACTATGGCTACACCTTC
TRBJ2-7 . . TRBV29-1 CSVGASYEQYF TGCAGCGTTGGGGCCTCCTACGAGCAGTACTTC
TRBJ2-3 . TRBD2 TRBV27 CASIQGTSGGTSTDTQYF TGTGCCAGCATCCAAGGGACTAGCGGGGGTACTAGCACAGATACGCAGTATTTT
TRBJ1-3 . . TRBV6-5 CASSYTRGNTIYF TGTGCCAGCAGTTACACCAGAGGAAACACCATATATTTT
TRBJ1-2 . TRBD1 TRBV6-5 CASSADRAPYGYTF TGTGCCAGCAGCGCCGACAGGGCGCCCTATGGCTACACCTTC
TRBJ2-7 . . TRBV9 CASSVGTSWAYEQYF TGTGCCAGCAGCGTAGGAACTAGCTGGGCCTACGAGCAGTACTTC
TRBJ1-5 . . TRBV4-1 CASSPSYDSYQPQHF TGCGCCAGCAGCCCCTCCTACGACAGCTATCAGCCCCAGCATTTT
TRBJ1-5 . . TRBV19 CASSIDGRGRDNQPQHF TGTGCCAGTAGTATTGATGGACGGGGTAGGGACAATCAGCCCCAGCATTTT
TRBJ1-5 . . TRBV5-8 CASSSSQGNNQPQHF TGTGCCAGCAGCTCTTCCCAGGGGAACAATCAGCCCCAGCATTTT
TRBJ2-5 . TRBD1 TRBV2 CARSGQGASETQYF TGTGCCAGGAGCGGGCAGGGGGCCTCAGAGACCCAGTACTTC
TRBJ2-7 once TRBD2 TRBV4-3 CASSQDGRYEQYF TGCGCCAGCAGCCAAGACGGGAGGTACGAGCAGTACTTC
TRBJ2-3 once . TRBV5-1 CASSLLAGSTDTQYF TGCGCCAGCAGCTTGTTGGCGGGGAGCACAGATACGCAGTATTTT